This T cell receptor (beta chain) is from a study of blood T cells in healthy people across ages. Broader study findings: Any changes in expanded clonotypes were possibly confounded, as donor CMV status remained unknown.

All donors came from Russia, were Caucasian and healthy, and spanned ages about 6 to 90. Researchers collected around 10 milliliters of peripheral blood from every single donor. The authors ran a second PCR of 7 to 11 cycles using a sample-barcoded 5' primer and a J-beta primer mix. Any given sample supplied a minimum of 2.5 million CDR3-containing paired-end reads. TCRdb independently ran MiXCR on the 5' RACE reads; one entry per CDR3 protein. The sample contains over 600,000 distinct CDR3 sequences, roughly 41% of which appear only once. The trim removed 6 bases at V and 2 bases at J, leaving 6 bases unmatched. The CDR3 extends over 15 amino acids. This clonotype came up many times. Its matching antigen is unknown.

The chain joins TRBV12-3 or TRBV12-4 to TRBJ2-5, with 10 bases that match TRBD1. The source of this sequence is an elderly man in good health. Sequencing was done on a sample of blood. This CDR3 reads CASSPGTGVQETQYF. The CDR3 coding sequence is TGTGCCAGCAGCCCCGGGACAGGGGTGCAAGAGACCCAGTACTTC.